The clone carrying this TCR beta chain was counted at least ten times. Antigen specificity is unknown. This sample's time point: newly diagnosed GD, antithyroid drugs for less than 3 months. After RNA was extracted from PBMCs, the TCR library was made from it. The data originate from a study of regulatory T cells in long-lasting Graves disease. Study-wide findings and caveats: For persistent Graves' patients, TCR diversity was lower than for newly diagnosed ones. Sample size was small, which may have lowered accuracy.

Assembly of TCR beta libraries relied on iRepertoire HTBI primers together with Arm-PCR of CDR3 regions. One entry per CDR3 protein, called by TCRdb with MiXCR from the multiplex PCR reads. The sample has roughly 500,000 distinct CDR3 sequences, about 14% seen once; the top ten hold under 10%. CDR1 and CDR2 (germline): MNHEY, SVGAGI. This CDR3 has 19 residues. With 2 bases clipped from V and 7 bases from J, the junction kept 16 bases outside the gene matches. The same specimen was also included in a second study, on T cells in Graves' hyperthyroidism and ophthalmopathy. Turning to that study: Appearing also in blood were most of the thyroid clonotypes expanded above 0.001. Ophthalmopathy was identified by the model a median around 6.3 months ahead of onset.

The chain combines TRBV6-5 with TRBJ2-3; TRBD1 matches 12 bases. This sequence was found in a man between 25 and 39 years old with Graves disease. Here the sequenced sample was peripheral blood mononuclear cells (PBMCs), taken at new diagnosis, from a patient treated with antithyroid drugs. CDR3 DNA sequence: TGTGCCAGCAGTTACAGAACCGGGACAGGGGGCGACCTACCTTATACGCAGTATTTT. This codes for CASSYRTGTGGDLPYTQYF.